One sample yielded the 27 T cell receptor beta chains listed below, sequenced in a study of T cell changes during pregnancy in multiple sclerosis. Assay: immunoSEQ multiplex PCR; the TCRdb copy retains only in-frame clones and omits some. The data hold 40,000 to 55,000 clones, with approximately 92% observed a single time. The material was CD4+ T cells from peripheral blood mononuclear cells, obtained before pregnancy. The source is a female donor with multiple sclerosis, enrolled in a pregnancy study.

The chain is built from TRBV6-1 and TRBJ1-3, with 9 positions matching TRBD1. The germline gives CDR1 MNHNS, CDR2 SASEGT. The CDR3 has 15 amino acids. V trimming: 8 bases; J trimming: 4 bases; junction bases outside the gene matches: 9. The CDR3 DNA reads as TGTGCCAGCGAGGGACAGGGCATAAGAGGAAACACCATATATTTT. As protein: CASEGQGIRGNTIYF.

The chain links TRBV5-8 to TRBJ1-2; perhaps TRBD1 as D (5 bases). The CDR3 is 13 amino acids. V lost 1 base to trimming and J lost 2 bases, with 6 bases between them. The germline CDR1 and CDR2 sequences are SGHTS and YDEGEE. The CDR3 sequence: CASSLYRNYGYTF. The CDR3 nucleotides read TGTGCCAGCAGCTTGTACAGGAACTATGGCTACACCTTC.

The rearrangement links TRBV9 to TRBJ2-2; no firm D call. The germline gives CDR1 SGDLS, CDR2 YYNGEE. V lost 0 bases and J lost 4, with 7 bases in between. There are 14 residues in the CDR3. The chain's CDR3 is CASSVAVLTGELFF. The DNA of the CDR3 is TGTGCCAGCAGCGTAGCTGTTCTCACCGGGGAGCTGTTTTTT.

V usage is TRBV7-9 and J usage is TRBJ2-7, with a possible D match to TRBD2 (6 bases). Trimming took 1 base from V and 7 from J, leaving 14 bases between them. CDR3 size: 14 residues. The germline V gene encodes CDR1 SEHNR and CDR2 FQNEAQ (reference sequence). CDR3 bases: TGTGCCAGCAGCTTAGGGAGGGGAAGTGTTGAGCAGTACTTC. It encodes CASSLGRGSVEQYF.

CDR3 bases: TGCGCCAGCAGCCCGGGGACTAGCGGTAGCCAAGATACGCAGTATTTT. Its translation: CASSPGTSGSQDTQYF. The rearrangement uses TRBV5-1 and TRBJ2-3; 11 bases are shared with TRBD2. Germline CDR1 is SGHRS and CDR2 is YFSETQ. The CDR3 loop spans 16 amino acids. J was trimmed by 5 bases and V by 4 bases; bases with no gene match: 9.

This clone was seen only once. The rearrangement uses TRBV7-9 and TRBJ1-3; D ambiguous. The CDR3 has 14 amino acids. The V gene lost 3 bases and the J gene lost 1 base, with 7 bases spanning the gap. Per germline, CDR1 SEHNR and CDR2 FQNEAQ (reference sequence). The CDR3 region has the DNA TGTGCCAGCAGCTTTGGAGAATCTGGAAACACCATATATTTT. As protein: CASSFGESGNTIYF.

The chain combines TRBV28 with TRBJ1-2, with 7 bases fitting TRBD1. Germline-derived CDR1 and CDR2 are MDHEN and SYDVKM. The CDR3 runs to 12 residues. The V segment lost 8 bases and the J segment 5 bases; nucleotides outside the gene matches: 5. CDR3 coding DNA: TGTGCCAGCGGCTGGACAGGATATGGCTACACCTTC. Translated: CASGWTGYGYTF.

This CDR3 is CASSPHWSSYNEQFF. In nucleotides, the CDR3 is TGTGCCAGCAGCCCTCATTGGAGCTCCTACAATGAGCAGTTCTTC. This chain connects TRBV27 to TRBJ2-1; D gene unclear. V dropped 6 bases and J dropped 0 bases, with 12 bases sitting between them. The CDR3 consists of 15 residues. Germline CDR1 MNHEY, CDR2 SMNVEV (reference sequence).

DNA for the CDR3: TGTGCCAGCAGCCAGGCGCGGGGGGGTCCCCCCTCTGGAAACACCATATATTTT. Protein: CASSQARGGPPSGNTIYF. The J gene is TRBJ1-3, the V gene TRBV4-2, with TRBD1 as a possible D gene (5 bases). The CDR3 extends over 18 amino acids. V was clipped by 3 bases and J by 0 bases, with 18 bases between them. From germline, CDR1 is LGHNA and CDR2 YNFKEQ.

The chain couples TRBV9 to TRBJ2-7; 7 bases match TRBD2. The CDR3 is made up of 15 amino acids. V gave up 2 bases and J gave up 3 bases; unmatched junction bases: 8. Germline assignment: CDR1 SGDLS and CDR2 YYNGEE. The CDR3, as DNA: TGTGCCAGCAGCGTCGCTAGCGGAGACGGCTACGAGCAGTACTTC. Translated: CASSVASGDGYEQYF. Variable domain in full (rest from reference TRBV9 and TRBJ2-7): DSGVTQTPKHLITATGQRVTLRCSPRSGDLSVYWYQQSLDQGLQFLIQYYNGEERAKGNILERFSAQQFPDLHSELNLSSLELGDSALYFCASSVASGDGYEQYFGPGTRLTVT.

This clone was recorded once. The V call is TRBV6-1, the J call TRBJ1-4; D unclear. V shed 1 base and J shed 0 bases, with 9 bases lying between them. Germline CDR1 MNHNS, CDR2 SASEGT. The CDR3 sequence is 16 residues long. The CDR3 is CASSEGAITTNEKLFF. The CDR3 bases are TGTGCCAGCAGTGAAGGGGCGATTACAACTAATGAAAAACTGTTTTTT.

The chain is built from TRBV7-9 and TRBJ1-1; no definite D call. Between the trimmed V and J ends, which lost 4 bases and 3 bases, there was a span of 9 bases. Germline lookup yields CDR1 SEHNR and CDR2 FQNEAQ (reference sequence). The CDR3 loop spans 13 amino acids. This CDR3 reads CASSSIRDTEAFF. CDR3 coding DNA: TGTGCCAGCAGCTCTATTCGGGACACTGAAGCTTTCTTT.

This clone was found once. V gene TRBV18 combines with J gene TRBJ2-7; TRBD2 matches at 7 bases. Germline V CDR1 and CDR2: KGHSH, LQKENI. The J segment lost 7 bases and the V segment lost 3 bases, leaving 18 bases of the junction unmatched. CDR3 length equals 17 residues. CDR3 DNA sequence: TGTGCCAGCTCACCCACTCCCGGGGGGATTGGGTCTACGGAGCAGTACTTC. This translates into CASSPTPGGIGSTEQYF.

The chain recombines TRBV5-1 with TRBJ2-5; D remains ambiguous. Germline CDR1 and CDR2: SGHRS and YFSETQ. The CDR3 loop spans 13 amino acids. The V gene lost 2 bases and the J gene lost 2 bases, with 7 bases spanning the gap. This CDR3 reads CASSLRRQETQYF. DNA of the CDR3: TGCGCCAGCAGCTTACGCAGGCAAGAGACCCAGTACTTC.

The V gene is TRBV13, the J gene TRBJ2-3, with TRBD1 as a possible D gene (5 bases). V was trimmed by 5 bases and J by 3 bases, leaving 9 bases between them. CDR1 is PRHDT and CDR2 is FYEKMQ in the germline V gene (reference sequence). The CDR3 extends over 13 amino acids. The CDR3, as DNA: TGTGCCAGCAGCGCGCAGGGAACAGATACGCAGTATTTT. As protein: CASSAQGTDTQYF.

Only one count was recorded for this clone. This rearrangement joins TRBV27 to TRBJ2-1, with 7 bases that match TRBD1. Losses at the gene ends were 3 bases for V and 6 bases for J; bases not matched to a gene: 8. Germline assignment: CDR1 MNHEY and CDR2 SMNVEV (reference sequence). The CDR3 runs to 15 residues. DNA for the CDR3: TGTGCCAGCAGTTTTGTATCGAGGGGGCGCAATGAGCAGTTCTTC. This translates into CASSFVSRGRNEQFF.

V is TRBV6-1 and J is TRBJ1-2; 7 nucleotides align to TRBD1. The CDR3 contains 15 residues. Germline CDR1 and CDR2: MNHNS and SASEGT. The V and J ends lost 4 bases and 0 bases, in that order; junction bases with no gene match: 5. The CDR3 nucleotides are TGTGCCAGCAGTGGGGACAGATTTTCTAACTATGGCTACACCTTC. Its protein is CASSGDRFSNYGYTF.

The chain carries TRBV29-1 and TRBJ2-3; 12 bases line up with TRBD2. J was trimmed by 6 bases and V by 7 bases; bases with no gene match: 5. CDR3 length: 13 residues. The germline CDR1 and CDR2 sequences are SQVTM and ANQGSEA. CDR3 sequence (DNA): TGCAGCGCAACTAGCGGGAGGAGGGATACGCAGTATTTT. Amino acids: CSATSGRRDTQYF.

The chain links TRBV4-2 to TRBJ2-6, with D unclear. The germline V gene has CDR1 LGHNA and CDR2 YNFKEQ. This CDR3 spans 18 amino acids. Trimming took 5 bases from V and 5 from J, leaving 22 bases between them. The chain's CDR3 is CASSVPRKLQSRANVLTF. The CDR3 bases are TGTGCCAGCAGCGTTCCTCGCAAGTTACAAAGTCGGGCCAACGTCCTGACTTTC.

The genes are TRBV7-3 and TRBJ2-3, with 7 bases lining up with TRBD2. Germline values: CDR1 SGHTA, CDR2 FQGTGA. The CDR3 runs to 16 residues. The V gene end was trimmed by 2 bases and the J gene end by 6 bases; junction bases not matched to a gene: 11. CDR3 in amino acids: CASSLALRGNSDTQYF. CDR3 bases: TGTGCCAGCAGCTTAGCGTTGCGGGGGAATTCGGATACGCAGTATTTT. The full variable domain, its missing parts supplied by reference TRBV7-3 and TRBJ2-3, is GAGVSQTPSNKVTEKGKYVELRCDPISGHTALYWYRQSLGQGPEFLIYFQGTGAADDSGLPNDRFFAVRPEGSVSTLKIQRTERGDSAVYLCASSLALRGNSDTQYFGPGTRLTVL.

Points on this clone: The same CDR3 arises from other DNA sequences in this sample as well. CDR3 in amino acids: CASSLGSGGANQPQHF. The CDR3 nucleotides read TGCGCCAGCTCCCTGGGCTCAGGGGGCGCTAATCAGCCCCAGCATTTT. The chain carries TRBV5-1 and TRBJ1-5, with TRBD1 matching 8 bases. The CDR3 is made up of 16 amino acids. CDR1 and CDR2 (germline): SGHRS, YFSETQ. J was trimmed by 4 bases and V by 7 bases; bases with no gene match: 13.

The table lists this clone with a few counts. The V and J genes are TRBV19 and TRBJ1-5; D not certain. Per germline, CDR1 LNHDA and CDR2 SQIVND (reference sequence). The length of the CDR3 is 15 residues. Between the trimmed V and J ends, which lost 0 bases and 6 bases, there was a span of 12 bases. The CDR3: CASSIDLRRSQPQHF. The CDR3 region has the DNA TGTGCCAGTAGTATAGATTTACGGCGGAGTCAGCCCCAGCATTTT.

The chain is built from TRBV5-8 and TRBJ2-1, with D unclear. In germline, CDR1 is SGHTS, CDR2 YDEGEE. V gave up 6 bases and J gave up 0 bases, with 13 bases separating them. The CDR3 has 15 residues. The CDR3: CASTRSRSSYNEQFF. CDR3 sequence (DNA): TGTGCCAGCACCAGATCGAGGAGCTCCTACAATGAGCAGTTCTTC. The whole variable domain, remainder taken from reference TRBV5-8 and TRBJ2-1, is EAGVTQSPTHLIKTRGQQATLRCSPISGHTSVYWYQQALGLGLQFLLWYDEGEERNRGNFPPRFSGRQFPNYSSELNVNALELEDSALYLCASTRSRSSYNEQFFGPGTRLTVL.

The rearrangement joins TRBV5-4 to TRBJ2-7, with 9 positions matching TRBD2. Germline V lookup: CDR1 SGHNT, CDR2 YYREEE (reference sequence). CDR3 length equals 14 residues. Trimming at V came to 3 bases and at J to 3 bases, leaving 4 bases not matched to a gene. The CDR3 DNA reads TGTGCCAGCAGCTCGACTAGCGGACGCTACGAGCAGTACTTC. Protein product: CASSSTSGRYEQYF.

The chain couples TRBV5-4 to TRBJ2-2; TRBD2 matches 14 bases. This CDR3 region has 17 residues. Trimming took 4 bases from V and 4 from J; bases not matched to a gene: 6. Germline V gene lookup returns CDR1 SGHNT and CDR2 YYREEE (reference sequence). The CDR3 region is CASSRGLAGAPTGELFF. CDR3 nucleotides: TGTGCCAGCAGCCGGGGACTAGCGGGGGCTCCCACCGGGGAGCTGTTTTTT.

V is TRBV28 and J is TRBJ1-3, with D possibly matching TRBD1 (5 bases). Germline V lookup: CDR1 MDHEN, CDR2 SYDVKM. Trimming cost V 3 bases and J 0 bases, with 15 bases left between them. The CDR3 runs to 17 residues. The CDR3 loop reads CASSFQYWGDSGNTIYF. The CDR3 DNA is TGTGCCAGCAGTTTTCAATATTGGGGGGACTCTGGAAACACCATATATTTT.

The gene calls are TRBV30 and TRBJ1-1; D gene uncertain. The CDR3 length is 13 residues. CDR1 GTSNPN and CDR2 SVGIG come from the germline V gene (reference sequence). V gave up 0 bases and J gave up 1 base, with 6 bases separating them. Here the CDR3 reads CAWSVQKNTEAFF. The CDR3 region has the DNA TGTGCCTGGAGTGTACAGAAGAACACTGAAGCTTTCTTT.